This T cell receptor beta chain was identified during a study of beta chain features in type 1 diabetes. The CDR3 length is 16 residues. Trimming cost V 5 bases and J 0 bases; bases outside gene matches: 10. The germline CDR1 and CDR2 sequences are SEHNR and FQNEAQ (reference sequence). Sequenced material consisted of expressed TCRB transcripts (all of the isolated RNA was reverse transcribed). Assay: immunoSEQ multiplex PCR; the TCRdb copy retains only in-frame clones and omits some. The table has 350,000 to 450,000 clones, around 15% seen once; the top ten hold around 0.02%. The rearrangement uses TRBV7-9 and TRBJ2-7; 7 bases are a match to TRBD1. Sequencing was performed on naive CD4+ T cells from blood. This TCR came from a young woman in good health. Written as DNA, the CDR3 is TGTGCCAGCAGCCAGGCGCTGGGACAGAGCTCCTACGAGCAGTACTTC. Encoded protein: CASSQALGQSSYEQYF.